This T cell receptor beta chain was identified in a study of blood T cells in healthy people across ages. At the level of the study: With template switching, about one barcoded beta molecule was captured per two T cells.

A sample-barcoded 5' primer and a J-beta primer mix were used in a second PCR of about 7 to 11 cycles. With 12 random nucleotides, a template-switch adaptor tagged each individual cDNA molecule. MiXCR, applied by TCRdb to the 5' RACE reads, yields one record per CDR3 protein. The profile shows 700,000 to 850,000 distinct CDR3 sequences, under 40% of them singletons. The V gene's germline CDR1 is SQVTM and CDR2 ANQGSEA. The CDR3 totals 14 residues. Points on this clonotype: The junction differs from germline at one of its ends, possibly a read error.

The V gene is TRBV29-1, the J gene TRBJ2-5, with D possibly called TRBD1 or TRBD2 (5 bases each). This receptor was obtained from a man aged 18-30 years in good health. Material for sequencing was blood. This CDR3 reads CSVEGEGYQEAQYF. DNA for the CDR3: TGCAGCGTTGAGGGTGAGGGGTACCAAGAGGCCCAGTACTTC.